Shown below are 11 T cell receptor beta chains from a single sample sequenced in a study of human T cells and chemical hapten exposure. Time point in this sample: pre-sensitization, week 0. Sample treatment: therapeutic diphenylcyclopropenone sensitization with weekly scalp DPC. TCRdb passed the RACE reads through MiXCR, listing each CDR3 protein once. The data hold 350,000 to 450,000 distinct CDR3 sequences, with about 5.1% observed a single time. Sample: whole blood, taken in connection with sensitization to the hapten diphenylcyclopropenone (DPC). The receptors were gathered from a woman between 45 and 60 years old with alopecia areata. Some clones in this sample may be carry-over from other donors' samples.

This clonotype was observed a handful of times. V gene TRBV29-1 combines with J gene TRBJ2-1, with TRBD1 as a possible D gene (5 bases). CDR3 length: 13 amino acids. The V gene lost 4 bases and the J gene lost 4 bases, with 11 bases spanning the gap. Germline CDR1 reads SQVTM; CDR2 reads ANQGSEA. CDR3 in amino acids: CSVGGGPYNEQFF. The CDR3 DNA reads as TGCAGCGTTGGGGGCGGCCCTTACAATGAGCAGTTCTTC.

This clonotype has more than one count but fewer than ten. The CDR3 sequence is CASSSDGMTYEQYF. The CDR3 DNA reads TGCGCCAGCAGCTCGGACGGGATGACCTACGAGCAGTACTTC. V and J are TRBV5-1 and TRBJ2-7; possibly TRBD2 for D (5 bases). The CDR3 spans 14 residues. The V and J ends lost 3 bases and 2 bases respectively, with 12 bases between them. In germline, CDR1 is SGHRS, CDR2 YFSETQ.

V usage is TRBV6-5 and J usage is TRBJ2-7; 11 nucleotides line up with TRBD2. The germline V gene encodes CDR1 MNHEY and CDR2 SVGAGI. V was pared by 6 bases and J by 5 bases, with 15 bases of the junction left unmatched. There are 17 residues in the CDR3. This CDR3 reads CASSPNLLAGVVHEQYF. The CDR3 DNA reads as TGTGCCAGCAGCCCAAACTTACTAGCGGGAGTCGTCCACGAGCAGTACTTC.

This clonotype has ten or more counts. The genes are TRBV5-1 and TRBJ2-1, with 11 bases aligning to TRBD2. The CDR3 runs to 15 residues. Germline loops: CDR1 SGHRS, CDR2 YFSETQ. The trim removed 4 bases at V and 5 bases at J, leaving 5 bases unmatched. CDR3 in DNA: TGCGCCAGCAGCATTAGCGGGAGGGTAGACAATGAGCAGTTCTTC. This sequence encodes CASSISGRVDNEQFF.

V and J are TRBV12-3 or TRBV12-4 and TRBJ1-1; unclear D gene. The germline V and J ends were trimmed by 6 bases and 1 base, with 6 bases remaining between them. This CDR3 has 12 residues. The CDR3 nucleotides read TGTGCCAGCAGGCGGACGAACACTGAAGCTTTCTTT. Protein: CASRRTNTEAFF.

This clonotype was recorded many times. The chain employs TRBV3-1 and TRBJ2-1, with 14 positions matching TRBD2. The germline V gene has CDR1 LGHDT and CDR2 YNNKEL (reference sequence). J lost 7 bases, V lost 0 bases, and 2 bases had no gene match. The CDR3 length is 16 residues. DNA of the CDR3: TGTGCCAGCAGCCAAGATCGGACTAGCGGGGGGAATGAGCAGTTCTTC. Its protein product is CASSQDRTSGGNEQFF.

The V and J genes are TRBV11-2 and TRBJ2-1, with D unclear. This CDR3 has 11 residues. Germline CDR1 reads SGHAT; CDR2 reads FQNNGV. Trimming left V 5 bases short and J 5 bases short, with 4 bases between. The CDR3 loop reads CASSIHNEQFF. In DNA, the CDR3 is TGTGCCAGCAGCATTCACAATGAGCAGTTCTTC.

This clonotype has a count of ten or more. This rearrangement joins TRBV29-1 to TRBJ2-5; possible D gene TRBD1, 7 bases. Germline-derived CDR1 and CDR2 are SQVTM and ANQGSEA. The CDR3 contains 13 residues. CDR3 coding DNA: TGCGGGGGGACAGCAGTCGTTGAGGGGACCCAGTACTTC. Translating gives CGGTAVVEGTQYF.

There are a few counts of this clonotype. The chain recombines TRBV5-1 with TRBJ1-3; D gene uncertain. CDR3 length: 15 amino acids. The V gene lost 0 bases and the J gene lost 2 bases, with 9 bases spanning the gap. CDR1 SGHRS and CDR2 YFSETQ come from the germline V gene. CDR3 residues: CASSLDATAGNTIYF. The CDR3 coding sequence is TGCGCCAGCAGCTTGGACGCCACCGCTGGAAACACCATATATTTT.

The CDR3 here is CAGSTGQGKQPQHF. CDR3 DNA: TGTGCCGGCTCAACGGGACAGGGAAAACAGCCCCAGCATTTT. The J gene is TRBJ1-5, the V gene TRBV19; 9 bases line up with TRBD1. The CDR3 spans 14 residues. Germline lookup yields CDR1 LNHDA and CDR2 SQIVND (reference sequence). Trimming at V came to 11 bases and at J to 7 bases, leaving 12 bases not matched to a gene.

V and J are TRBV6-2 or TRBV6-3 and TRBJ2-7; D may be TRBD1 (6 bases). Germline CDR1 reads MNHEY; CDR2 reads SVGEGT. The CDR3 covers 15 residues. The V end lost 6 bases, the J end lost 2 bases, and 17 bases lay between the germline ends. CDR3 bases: TGTGCCAGCAGCCCCGGACAGAACCTTGCCTACGAGCAGTACTTC. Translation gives CASSPGQNLAYEQYF.